This T cell receptor beta chain originates from a study of T cell clonotyping in hematopoietic cell transplantation (dated by TCRdb to about 2021). Background for the entire study: In the study, approximately 140 blood samples were gathered from approximately 33 consecutive transplant recipients and their related donors. Patients were recruited between late 2015 and 2017 and followed until late 2020 or death.

Points the paper makes about the study in general: Broader TCR repertoire diversity after transplant was predicted by Inverse Simpson Index values from donors and from recipients before transplant. Recipient TCR diversity fell after transplant, with pathologically expanded clonotypes rising progressively from day 30 to day 180. Only a small fraction of recipient repertoires overlapped donor repertoires, with over 95% appearing de novo at the given depth. The sample size was limited, and CD4 and CD8 repertoire contributions could not be separated because cells were not sorted.

On this clone itself: Its antigen has not been determined. It has no much larger one-base neighbor in the sample; base qualities were not kept.

Blood samples for TCR beta sequencing were provided by related transplant donors. Nuclei Lysis Solution was used to extract genomic DNA from fresh or cryopreserved unfractionated peripheral blood mononuclear cells. The germline V gene supplies CDR1 MDHEN and CDR2 SYDVKM. Between the V and J ends, shortened by 6 bases and 3 bases respectively, the junction contains 15 bases. CDR3 length: 14 amino acids, cysteine to phenylalanine. Of the read, only the CDR3 DNA is kept; its 42 bases are in frame from base 1. The immunoSEQ assay, a bias-controlled multiplex PCR using V- and J-specific primers, was used to amplify TCR beta CDR3 regions from genomic DNA. In a second PCR step, a proprietary barcode and Illumina adapter sequences were attached to the CDR3 amplicons. CDR3 libraries were sequenced on an Illumina MiSeq instrument. In the paper's pipeline: Export and quality control were done with immunoSEQ Analyzer 3.0, while downstream analyses used R Bioconductor and Immunarch. Only productive rearrangements in the normalized downsampled data set were used to calculate repertoire metrics. In the normalized cohort, clonotypes with more than 5 templates were defined as pathologically expanded. Repertoire diversity was measured with the Inverse Simpson Index. CMV-specificity analyses were carried out on the non-normalized data set to capture all clonotypes. The table comes from immuneACCESS by way of TCRdb, which keeps in-frame sequences with V and J called. Part of the clones is missing from these tables; in studies checked, under half for an unresolved V gene and the rest for unknown reasons. V, J and clone size derive from that table, while D and trimming were established from the DNA sequence. The sample yields 15,000 to 20,000 clones; around 85% were counted once. Roughly 14% of the sample is taken by the ten largest.

Recombination linked TRBV28 to TRBJ2-7, with TRBD2 perhaps the D gene, on 6 matching bases. The sequenced sample was peripheral blood mononuclear cells. The sequence was obtained from a man in his 60s in good health. Some clones in this sample may be carry-over from other donors' samples. CDR3 loop: CASSRTQAGYEQYF. The bases read TGTGCCAGCAGCCGGACCCAAGCGGGCTACGAGCAGTACTTC.